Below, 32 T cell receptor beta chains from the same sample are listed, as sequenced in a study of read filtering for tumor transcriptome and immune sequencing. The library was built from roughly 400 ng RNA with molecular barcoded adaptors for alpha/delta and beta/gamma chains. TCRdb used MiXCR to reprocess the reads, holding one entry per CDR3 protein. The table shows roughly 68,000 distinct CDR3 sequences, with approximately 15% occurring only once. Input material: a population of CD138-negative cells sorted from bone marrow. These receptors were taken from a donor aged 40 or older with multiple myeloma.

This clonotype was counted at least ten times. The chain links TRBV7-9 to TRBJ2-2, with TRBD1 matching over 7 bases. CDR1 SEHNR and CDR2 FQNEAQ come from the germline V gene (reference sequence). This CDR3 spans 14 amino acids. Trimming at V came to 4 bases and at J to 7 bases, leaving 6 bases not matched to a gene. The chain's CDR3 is CASSSRDRYGELFF. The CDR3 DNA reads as TGTGCCAGCAGCTCCCGGGACAGATACGGGGAGCTGTTTTTT.

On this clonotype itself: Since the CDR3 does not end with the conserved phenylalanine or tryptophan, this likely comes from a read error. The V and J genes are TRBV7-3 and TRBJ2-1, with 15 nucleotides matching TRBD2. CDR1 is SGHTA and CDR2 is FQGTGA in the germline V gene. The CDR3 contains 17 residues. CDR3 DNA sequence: TGTGCCGGCAGCTTTGGGACTAGCGGGAGGCTTGGGAATGAGCAGTTCATC. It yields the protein CAGSFGTSGRLGNEQFI.

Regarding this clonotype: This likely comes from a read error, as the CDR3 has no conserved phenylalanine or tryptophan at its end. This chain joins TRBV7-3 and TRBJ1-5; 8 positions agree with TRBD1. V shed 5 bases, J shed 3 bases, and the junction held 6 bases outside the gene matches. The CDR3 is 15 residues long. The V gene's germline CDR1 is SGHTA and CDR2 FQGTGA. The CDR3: CASSLDRGLNQPQHS. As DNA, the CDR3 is TGTGCCAGCAGCCTCGACAGGGGCCTCAATCAGCCCCAGCATTCT.

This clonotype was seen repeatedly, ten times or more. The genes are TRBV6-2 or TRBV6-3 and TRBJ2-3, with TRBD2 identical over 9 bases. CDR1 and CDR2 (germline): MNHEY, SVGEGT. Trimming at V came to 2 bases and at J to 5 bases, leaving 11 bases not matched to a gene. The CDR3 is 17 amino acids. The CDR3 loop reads CASSYRGLAIDRDTQYF. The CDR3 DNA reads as TGTGCCAGCAGTTACCGAGGACTAGCGATCGACAGAGATACGCAGTATTTT.

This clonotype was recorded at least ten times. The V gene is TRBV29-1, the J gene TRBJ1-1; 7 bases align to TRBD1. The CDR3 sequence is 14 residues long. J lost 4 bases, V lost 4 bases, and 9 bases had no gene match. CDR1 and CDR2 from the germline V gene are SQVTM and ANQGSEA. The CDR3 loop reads CSVAETPGGTEAFF. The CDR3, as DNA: TGCAGCGTTGCGGAGACCCCAGGGGGCACTGAAGCTTTCTTT.

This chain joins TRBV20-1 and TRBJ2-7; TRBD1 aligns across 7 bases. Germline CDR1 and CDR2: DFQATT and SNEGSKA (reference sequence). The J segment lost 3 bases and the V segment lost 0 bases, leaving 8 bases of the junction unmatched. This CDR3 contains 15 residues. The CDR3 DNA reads TGCAGTGCTAGAGACAGGACAGGTATAGACTACGAGCAGTACTTC. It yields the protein CSARDRTGIDYEQYF.

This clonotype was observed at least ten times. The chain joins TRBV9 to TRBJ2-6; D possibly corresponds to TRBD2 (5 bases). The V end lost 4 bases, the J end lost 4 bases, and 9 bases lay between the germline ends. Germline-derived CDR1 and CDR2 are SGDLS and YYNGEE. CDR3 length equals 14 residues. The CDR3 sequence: CASSSGDGANVLTF. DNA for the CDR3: TGTGCCAGCAGCAGCGGAGACGGGGCCAACGTCCTGACTTTC.

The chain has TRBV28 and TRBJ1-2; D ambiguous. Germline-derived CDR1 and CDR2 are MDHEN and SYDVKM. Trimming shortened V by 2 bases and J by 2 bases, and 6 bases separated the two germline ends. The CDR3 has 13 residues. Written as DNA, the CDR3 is TGTGCCAGCAGTTTAACCCCCAACTATGGCTACACCTTC. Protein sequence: CASSLTPNYGYTF.

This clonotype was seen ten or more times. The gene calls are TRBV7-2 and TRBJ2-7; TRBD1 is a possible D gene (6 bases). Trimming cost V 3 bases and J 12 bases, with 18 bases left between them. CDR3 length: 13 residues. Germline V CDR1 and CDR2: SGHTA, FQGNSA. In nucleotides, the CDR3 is TGTGCCAGCAGCTTCCAATACGCGAGGGACACGTACTTC. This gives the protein CASSFQYARDTYF.

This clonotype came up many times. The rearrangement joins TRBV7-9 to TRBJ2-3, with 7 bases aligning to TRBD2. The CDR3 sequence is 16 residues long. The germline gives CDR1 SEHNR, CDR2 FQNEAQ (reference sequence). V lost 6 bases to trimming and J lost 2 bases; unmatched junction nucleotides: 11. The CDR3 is CASSFTSAPDTDTQYF. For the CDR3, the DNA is TGTGCCAGCAGTTTCACTAGCGCCCCGGACACAGATACGCAGTATTTT.

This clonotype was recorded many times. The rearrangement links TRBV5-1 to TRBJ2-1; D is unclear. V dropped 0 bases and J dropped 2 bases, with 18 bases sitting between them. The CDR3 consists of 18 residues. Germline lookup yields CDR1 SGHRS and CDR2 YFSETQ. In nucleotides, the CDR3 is TGCGCCAGCAGCTTGGCCCTTTCTTTGGGCCTCGCCTACAATGAGCAGTTCTTC. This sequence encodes CASSLALSLGLAYNEQFF.

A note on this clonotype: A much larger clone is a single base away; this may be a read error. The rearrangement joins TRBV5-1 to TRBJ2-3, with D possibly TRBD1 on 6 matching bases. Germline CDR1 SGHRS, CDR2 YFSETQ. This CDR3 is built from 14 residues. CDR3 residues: CASSLLGWTDTRYF. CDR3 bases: TGCGCCAGCAGCTTGTTGGGTTGGACAGATACGCGGTATTTT.

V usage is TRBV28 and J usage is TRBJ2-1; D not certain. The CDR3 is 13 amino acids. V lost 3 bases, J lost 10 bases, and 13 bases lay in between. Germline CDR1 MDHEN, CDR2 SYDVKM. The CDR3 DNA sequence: TGTGCCAGCAGTTTCCCTATTGTTACAGAGCAGTTCTTC. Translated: CASSFPIVTEQFF.

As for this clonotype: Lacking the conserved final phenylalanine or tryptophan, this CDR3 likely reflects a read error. In DNA, the CDR3 is TGTGCCAGCAGTGGGCAGCCCAATCAGCCCCAGCATTCT. It is translated as CASSGQPNQPQHS. The chain joins TRBV6-1 to TRBJ1-5; D not certain. This CDR3 has 13 amino acids. Germline V gene sequence: CDR1 MNHNS, CDR2 SASEGT. Trimming pared 4 bases from V and 3 bases from J, leaving 7 bases between.

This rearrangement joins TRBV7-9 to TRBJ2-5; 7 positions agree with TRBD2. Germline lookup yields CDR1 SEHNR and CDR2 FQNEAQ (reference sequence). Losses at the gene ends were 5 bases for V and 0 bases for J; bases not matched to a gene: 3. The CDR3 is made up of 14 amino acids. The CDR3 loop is CASSAGRYQETQYF. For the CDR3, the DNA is TGTGCCAGCAGCGCCGGGAGGTACCAAGAGACCCAGTACTTC.

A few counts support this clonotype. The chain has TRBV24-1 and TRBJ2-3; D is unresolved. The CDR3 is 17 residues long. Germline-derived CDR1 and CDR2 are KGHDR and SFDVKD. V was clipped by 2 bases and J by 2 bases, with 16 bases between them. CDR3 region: CATSDSRWAEHTDTQYF. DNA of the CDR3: TGTGCCACCAGTGATTCCAGATGGGCGGAGCACACAGATACGCAGTATTTT.

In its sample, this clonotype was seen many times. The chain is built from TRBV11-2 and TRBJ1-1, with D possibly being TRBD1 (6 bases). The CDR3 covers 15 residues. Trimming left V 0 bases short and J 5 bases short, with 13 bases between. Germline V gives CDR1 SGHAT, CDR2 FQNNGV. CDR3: CASSLDLGAQTEAFF. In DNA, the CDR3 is TGTGCCAGCAGCTTAGATCTGGGGGCGCAAACTGAAGCTTTCTTT.

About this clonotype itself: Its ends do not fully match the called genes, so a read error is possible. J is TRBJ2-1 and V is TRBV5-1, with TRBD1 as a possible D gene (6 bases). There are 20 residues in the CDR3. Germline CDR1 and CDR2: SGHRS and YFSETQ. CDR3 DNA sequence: TGTGCCAGCAGCTTGGATCGACCCGGTACCCGGGACACAAAGAGCAATGCGCAGTTCTTC. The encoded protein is CASSLDRPGTRDTKSNAQFF.

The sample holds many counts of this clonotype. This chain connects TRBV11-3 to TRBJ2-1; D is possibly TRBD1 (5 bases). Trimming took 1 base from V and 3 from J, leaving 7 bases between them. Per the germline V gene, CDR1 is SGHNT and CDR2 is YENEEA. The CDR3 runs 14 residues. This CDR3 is CASSLGGYYNEQFF. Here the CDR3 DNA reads TGTGCCAGCAGCTTAGGGGGCTACTACAATGAGCAGTTCTTC.

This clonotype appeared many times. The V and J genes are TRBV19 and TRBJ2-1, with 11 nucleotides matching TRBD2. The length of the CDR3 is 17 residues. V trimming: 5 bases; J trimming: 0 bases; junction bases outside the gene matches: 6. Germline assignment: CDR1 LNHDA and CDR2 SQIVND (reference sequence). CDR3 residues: CASSATGTSGSYNEQFF. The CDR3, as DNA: TGTGCCAGTAGTGCCACCGGGACTAGCGGCTCCTACAATGAGCAGTTCTTC.

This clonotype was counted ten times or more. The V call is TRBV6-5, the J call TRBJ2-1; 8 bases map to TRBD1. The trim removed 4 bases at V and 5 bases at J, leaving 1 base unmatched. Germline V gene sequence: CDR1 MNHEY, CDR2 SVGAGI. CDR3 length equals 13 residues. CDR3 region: CASSSDRDNEQFF. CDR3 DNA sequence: TGTGCCAGCAGTTCGGACAGGGACAATGAGCAGTTCTTC.

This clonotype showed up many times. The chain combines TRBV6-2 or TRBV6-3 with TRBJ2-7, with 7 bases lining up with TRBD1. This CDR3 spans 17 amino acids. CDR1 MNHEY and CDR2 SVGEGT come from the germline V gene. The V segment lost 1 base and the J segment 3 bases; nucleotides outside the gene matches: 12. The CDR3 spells CASSYLHRQGNYYEQYF. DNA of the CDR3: TGTGCCAGCAGTTACTTACATCGACAGGGTAATTACTACGAGCAGTACTTC.

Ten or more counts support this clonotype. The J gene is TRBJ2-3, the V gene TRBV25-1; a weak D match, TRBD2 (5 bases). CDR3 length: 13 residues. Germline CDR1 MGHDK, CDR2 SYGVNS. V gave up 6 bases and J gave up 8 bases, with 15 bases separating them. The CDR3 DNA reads TGTGCCAGCAGCTTGGAGGTGTACGGTACGCAGTATTTT. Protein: CASSLEVYGTQYF.

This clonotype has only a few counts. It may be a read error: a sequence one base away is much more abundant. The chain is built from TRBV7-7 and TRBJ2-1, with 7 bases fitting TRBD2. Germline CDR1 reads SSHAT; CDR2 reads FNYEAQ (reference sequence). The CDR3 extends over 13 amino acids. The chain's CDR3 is CASSSGGGNEQFF. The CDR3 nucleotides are TGTGCTAGCAGCTCTGGCGGGGGTAATGAGCAGTTCTTC.

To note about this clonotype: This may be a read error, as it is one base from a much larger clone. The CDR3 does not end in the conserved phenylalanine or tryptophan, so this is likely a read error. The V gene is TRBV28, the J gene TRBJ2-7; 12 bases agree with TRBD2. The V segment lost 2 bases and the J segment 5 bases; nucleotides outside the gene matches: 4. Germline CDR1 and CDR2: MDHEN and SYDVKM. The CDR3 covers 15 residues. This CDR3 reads CASSLLAGGPDEQYL. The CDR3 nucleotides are TGTGCCAGCAGTTTACTAGCGGGAGGGCCCGACGAGCAGTACCTC.

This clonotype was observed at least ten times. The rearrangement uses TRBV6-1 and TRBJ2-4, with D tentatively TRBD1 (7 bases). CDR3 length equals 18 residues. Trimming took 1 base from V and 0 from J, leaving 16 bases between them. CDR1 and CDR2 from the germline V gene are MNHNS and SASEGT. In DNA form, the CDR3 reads TGTGCCAGCAGTGAAGGACAGGGAGGAGGACTAGCCAAAAACATTCAGTACTTC. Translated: CASSEGQGGGLAKNIQYF.

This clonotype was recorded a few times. For the CDR3, the DNA is TGTGCCAGCAGTGGGGGCCCGACAGGTCCCAAAAACATTCAGTACTTC. Translated: CASSGGPTGPKNIQYF. V usage is TRBV6-1 and J usage is TRBJ2-4; D possibly corresponds to TRBD1 (6 bases). Trimming took off 4 bases at V and 2 bases at J, with 15 bases between the two ends. The germline V gene encodes CDR1 MNHNS and CDR2 SASEGT. CDR3 size: 16 residues.

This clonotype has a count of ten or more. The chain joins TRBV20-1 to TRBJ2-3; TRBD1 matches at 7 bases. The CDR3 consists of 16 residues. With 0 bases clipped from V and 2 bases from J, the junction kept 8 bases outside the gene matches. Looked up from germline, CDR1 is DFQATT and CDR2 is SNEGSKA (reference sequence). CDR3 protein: CSAREGGTVPTDTQYF. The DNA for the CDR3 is TGCAGTGCTAGAGAAGGTGGGACAGTCCCCACAGATACGCAGTATTTT.

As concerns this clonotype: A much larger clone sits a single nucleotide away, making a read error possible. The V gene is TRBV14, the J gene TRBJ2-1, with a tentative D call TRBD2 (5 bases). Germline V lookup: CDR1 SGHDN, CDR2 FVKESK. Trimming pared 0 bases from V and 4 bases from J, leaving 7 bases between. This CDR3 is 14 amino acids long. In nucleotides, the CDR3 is TGTGCCAGCAGCCAAGATTTAGCGTACAATGAGCAGTTCTTC. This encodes CASSQDLAYNEQFF.

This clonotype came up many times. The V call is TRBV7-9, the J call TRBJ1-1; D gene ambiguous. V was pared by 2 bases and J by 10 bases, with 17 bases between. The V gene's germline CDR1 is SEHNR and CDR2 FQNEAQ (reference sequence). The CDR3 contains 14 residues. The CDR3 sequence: CASSLHGEGLGAFF. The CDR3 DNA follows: TGTGCCAGCAGCTTACACGGGGAGGGTTTGGGAGCTTTCTTT.

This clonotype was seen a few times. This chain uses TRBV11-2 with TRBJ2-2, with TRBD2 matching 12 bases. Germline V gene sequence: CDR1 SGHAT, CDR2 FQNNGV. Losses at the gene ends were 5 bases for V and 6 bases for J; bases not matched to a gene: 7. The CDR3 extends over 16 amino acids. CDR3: CASSAPGTSGPGELFF. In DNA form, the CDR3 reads TGTGCCAGCAGCGCACCCGGGACTAGCGGGCCCGGGGAGCTGTTTTTT.

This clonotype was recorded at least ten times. The CDR3 here is CATSDSAVSPSSYNEQFF. CDR3 coding DNA: TGTGCCACCAGTGATTCAGCGGTATCGCCCTCTTCCTACAATGAGCAGTTCTTC. The chain carries TRBV24-1 and TRBJ2-1; the D gene is possibly TRBD2 (5 bases). This CDR3 spans 18 amino acids. Germline-derived CDR1 and CDR2 are KGHDR and SFDVKD. V was trimmed by 2 bases and J by 1 base, leaving 17 bases between them.